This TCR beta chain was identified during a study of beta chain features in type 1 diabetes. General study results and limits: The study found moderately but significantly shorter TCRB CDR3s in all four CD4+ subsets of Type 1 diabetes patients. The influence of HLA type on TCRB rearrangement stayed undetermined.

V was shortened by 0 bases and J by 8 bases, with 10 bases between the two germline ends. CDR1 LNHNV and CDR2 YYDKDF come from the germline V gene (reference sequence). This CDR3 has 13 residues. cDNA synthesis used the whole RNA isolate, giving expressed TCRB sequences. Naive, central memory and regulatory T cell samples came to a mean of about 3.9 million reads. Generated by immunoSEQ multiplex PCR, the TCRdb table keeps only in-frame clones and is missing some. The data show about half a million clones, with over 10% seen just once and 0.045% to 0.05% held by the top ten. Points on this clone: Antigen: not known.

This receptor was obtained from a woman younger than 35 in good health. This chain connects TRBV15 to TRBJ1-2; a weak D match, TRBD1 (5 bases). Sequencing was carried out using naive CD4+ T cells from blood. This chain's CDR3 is CATSRDEGRGYTF. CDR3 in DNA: TGTGCCACCAGCAGAGATGAGGGGAGAGGCTACACCTTC.